The subject of this entry is one T cell receptor beta chain. What it binds is not known. TCRdb passed the reads through MiXCR, listing each CDR3 protein once. The sample contains fewer than 700,000 distinct CDR3 sequences, 24% of which appear only once. The data were obtained in a study of T cell repertoires in cytomegalovirus infection. The overall study: Public TCR beta signature analysis indicated the presence of both CMV infection and matching HLA type. Whole-study results and caveats: Accumulated public TCR beta family frequency recognized individuals carrying CMV together with the relevant HLA. HLA-C-restricted CMV-specific TCR beta clonotypes prevailed in the ex vivo response.

The germline CDR1 and CDR2 sequences are SGHDT and YYEEEE. The CDR3 covers 16 residues. The V segment lost 4 bases and the J segment 0 bases; nucleotides outside the gene matches: 5. Sequenced material: CD8+ T cells from PBMCs. The TCR was taken from a human donor in good health (CMV status not recorded). Some clones in this sample may be carry-over from other donors' samples. The chain couples TRBV5-6 to TRBJ2-5; 11 bases are shared with TRBD1. The CDR3 protein is CASSGGQGANQETQYF. CDR3 nucleotide sequence: TGTGCCAGCAGCGGAGGACAGGGGGCGAACCAAGAGACCCAGTACTTC.